The clone carrying this TCR beta chain was seen only a few times. The data stem from a study of beta chain features in type 1 diabetes. Study in general: Over all samples combined, some 110 million sorted cells were examined.

V was pared by 7 bases and J by 6 bases, with 14 bases of the junction left unmatched. Germline V CDR1 and CDR2: MDHEN, SYDVKM. This CDR3 comprises 16 residues. Expressed TCRB transcripts were sequenced because the isolated RNA had all been reverse transcribed beforehand. Using immunoSEQ multiplex PCR, the repertoire was profiled, and TCRdb retains in-frame clones only, with some absent. Altogether approximately 18,000 clones are present, about 53% being singletons, with the ten largest covering about 0.45%. This TCR was sampled from a man aged 18 to 29 in good health. Sequenced: stem cell memory CD4+ T cells from blood. The chain has TRBV28 and TRBJ2-3; 9 bases are shared with TRBD1. The CDR3 loop reads CASTLGLGQGVDTQYF. The DNA for the CDR3 is TGTGCCAGCACCCTTGGATTGGGACAGGGTGTCGATACGCAGTATTTT.